A single sample is the source of the 3 T cell receptor beta chains below, sequenced in a study of blood T cell repertoires in COVID-19. Sequencing was performed with immunoSEQ multiplex PCR; in TCRdb, only in-frame clones are kept and a portion is missing. The sample gives 150,000 or so clones, approximately 88% of which show up once; 10% is in the top ten. The sequenced sample was peripheral blood. The receptor source for this set is a man aged 50 or older with acute or convalescent COVID-19.

The genes are TRBV9 and TRBJ2-2; weak D call: TRBD1 (5 bases). The CDR3 runs to 15 residues. CDR1 is SGDLS, CDR2 YYNGEE, per germline. The V gene lost 4 bases and the J gene lost 6 bases, with 16 bases spanning the gap. CDR3 protein: CASSINEGAAGELFF. CDR3 nucleotides: TGTGCCAGCAGCATCAACGAAGGGGCAGCCGGGGAGCTGTTTTTT.

The chain employs TRBV9 and TRBJ2-1; 8 bases are shared with TRBD2. Looked up from germline, CDR1 is SGDLS and CDR2 is YYNGEE. This CDR3 comprises 16 residues. Trimming took 6 bases from V and 4 from J; bases not matched to a gene: 12. Written as DNA, the CDR3 is TGTGCCAGCAACTCGGGGGCGGGAGGAAGGTACAATGAGCAGTTCTTC. This encodes CASNSGAGGRYNEQFF.

The chain couples TRBV11-3 to TRBJ2-1; tentative D call: TRBD2 (6 bases). This CDR3 has 14 amino acids. Germline V gives CDR1 SGHNT, CDR2 YENEEA. V gave up 5 bases and J gave up 7 bases, with 15 bases separating them. The CDR3 region has the DNA TGTGCCAGCAGCCCCGGCGGGGCGGAAAATGAGCAGTTCTTC. Amino acid sequence: CASSPGGAENEQFF.